A selection of T cell receptor beta chains follows, all from one sample in a study of naive and memory T cell subsets. TCRdb called the UMI-ligation and nested PCR reads again in MiXCR, with one record for every CDR3 protein. The sample carries 150,000 or so distinct CDR3 sequences, about a sixth recorded once. Sequencing was done on a sample of naive CD4+ T cells from blood. The receptors come from a human donor in good health. Each CDR3 is given with its conserved first and last residue. D genes are given only for firm matches. Clone size is given for some rows only: seen once, a few or many times, or a class if the clone is expanded.

j_call,v_call,d_call,clone_size,cdr3_nt,cdr3_aa
TRBJ2-3,TRBV27,TRBD1,many,TGTGCCAGCAGTTCATCCAGGGGGACAGGCACAGATACGCAGTATTTT,CASSSSRGTGTDTQYF
TRBJ2-3,TRBV7-6,NA,NA,TGTGCCAGCAGCCCCGCTGTGAGTAGTTGGGGCACAGATACGCAGTATTTT,CASSPAVSSWGTDTQYF
TRBJ2-1,TRBV2,TRBD2,NA,TGTGCCAGCAGTTGGCTCGGGACTAGCGGGATTGGAGAGCAGTTCTTC,CASSWLGTSGIGEQFF
TRBJ2-2,TRBV5-1,NA,few,TGCGCCAGCAGCTATCGCCGGGACAAGAACACCGGGGAGCTGTTTTTT,CASSYRRDKNTGELFF
TRBJ2-3,TRBV28,NA,few,TGTGCCAGCAGTTTGGATACGCAGTATTTT,CASSLDTQYF
TRBJ1-5,TRBV6-1,NA,NA,TGTGCCAGCAGTGAAAACGCAGGGGCGGGTCAGCCCCAGCATTTT,CASSENAGAGQPQHF
TRBJ1-2,TRBV19,NA,few,TGTGCCAGTAGTATTATCGGGATCCCCTATGGCTACACCTTC,CASSIIGIPYGYTF
TRBJ2-2,TRBV7-9,TRBD2,few,TGTGCCAGCAGTTATCGACTAGCGGGAGACACCGGGGAGCTGTTTTTT,CASSYRLAGDTGELFF
TRBJ2-1,TRBV7-2,NA,NA,TGTGCCAGCAGCTACAGGACAGCGAAGAATGAGCAGTTCTTC,CASSYRTAKNEQFF
TRBJ1-1,TRBV18,NA,NA,TGTGCCAGCTCACCCCCAACAATTCAGGGGACCAACACTGAAGCTTTCTTT,CASSPPTIQGTNTEAFF
TRBJ1-1,TRBV12-3/TRBV12-4,TRBD1,few,TGTGCCAGCAGGCGGGGACAGATGAACACTGAAGCTTTCTTT,CASRRGQMNTEAFF
TRBJ2-3,TRBV24-1,TRBD1,few,TGTGCCACCAGCCATCCCGGACAGGGCACAGATACGCAGTATTTT,CATSHPGQGTDTQYF
TRBJ2-1,TRBV28,NA,NA,TGTGCCAGCAGTGCGGACTCCTACAATGAGCAGTTCTTC,CASSADSYNEQFF
TRBJ2-3,TRBV3-1,TRBD2,NA,TGTACCAGCAGCCAACGTTGGGGACTAGCGGGAGGCCCAGATACGCAGTATTTT,CTSSQRWGLAGGPDTQYF
TRBJ2-1,TRBV5-1,TRBD2,few,TGCGCCAGCAGCTTACTAGCGGGTACTGACAATGAGCAGTTCTTC,CASSLLAGTDNEQFF
TRBJ1-6,TRBV3-1,NA,few,TGTGCCAGCAGCCAAGAGGAGCAGGCTCCTAATTCACCCCTCCACTTT,CASSQEEQAPNSPLHF
TRBJ2-7,TRBV20-1,NA,few,TGCAGTGCTAGAGGGTTGGGGGTTAGGGACGAGCAGTACTTC,CSARGLGVRDEQYF
TRBJ2-3,TRBV10-3,TRBD2,few,TGTGCCATCAGTGAGTCTGCGGGAGGGCGCACAGATACGCAGTATTTT,CAISESAGGRTDTQYF
TRBJ1-5,TRBV6-5,NA,NA,TGTGCCAGCAGCCTCAGGGAAAATCAGCCCCAGCATTTT,CASSLRENQPQHF
TRBJ2-4,TRBV5-1,NA,few,TGCGCCAGCAGCTCCTTATCGCGGAACCTAGCCAAAAACATTCAGTACTTC,CASSSLSRNLAKNIQYF
TRBJ2-2,TRBV18,NA,NA,TGTGCCAGCTCACTCCAGGACAGTCAAGGGACCGGGGAGCTGTTTTTT,CASSLQDSQGTGELFF
TRBJ1-2,TRBV14,NA,NA,TGTGCCAGCAGCCCATTCAGGAGTCAAAACTATGGCTACACCTTC,CASSPFRSQNYGYTF
TRBJ2-1,TRBV15,TRBD2,NA,TGTGCCACCAGGGAAGACGATTTAAGGACTAGCGGGATCAATGAGCAGTTCTTC,CATREDDLRTSGINEQFF
TRBJ2-7,TRBV15,NA,NA,TGTGCCACCAGCAGACAGGGTGCGTACGAGCAGTACTTC,CATSRQGAYEQYF
TRBJ2-3,TRBV14,NA,many,TGTGCCAGCAGCCAATTTGTGGTGGTCGAGCGGGCCAGCACAGATACGCAGTATTTT,CASSQFVVVERASTDTQYF
TRBJ2-1,TRBV6-5,NA,few,TGTGCCAGCAGACGTTACAATGAGCAGTTCTTC,CASRRYNEQFF